This entry features one TCR beta chain sequence. This entry is derived from a study of cytomegalovirus exposure and HLA in healthy donors. 13 Jbeta primers and 60 Vbeta primers were used for the PCR. Assay used: immunoSEQ multiplex PCR; TCRdb lists only in-frame clones, some missing. The sample has roughly 100,000 clones, around 63% seen once. The receptor was isolated from a human donor in good health. Sequencing input: PBMCs.

DNA for the CDR3: TGCGCCAGCAGCTTGGCCGCGGGGCAGACTGAGCAGTACTTC. It yields the protein CASSLAAGQTEQYF. The J gene is TRBJ2-7, the V gene TRBV5-1; maybe TRBD2 (6 bases). The V end lost 0 bases, the J end lost 7 bases, and 14 bases lay between the germline ends. There are 14 residues in the CDR3. From germline, CDR1 is SGHRS and CDR2 YFSETQ.